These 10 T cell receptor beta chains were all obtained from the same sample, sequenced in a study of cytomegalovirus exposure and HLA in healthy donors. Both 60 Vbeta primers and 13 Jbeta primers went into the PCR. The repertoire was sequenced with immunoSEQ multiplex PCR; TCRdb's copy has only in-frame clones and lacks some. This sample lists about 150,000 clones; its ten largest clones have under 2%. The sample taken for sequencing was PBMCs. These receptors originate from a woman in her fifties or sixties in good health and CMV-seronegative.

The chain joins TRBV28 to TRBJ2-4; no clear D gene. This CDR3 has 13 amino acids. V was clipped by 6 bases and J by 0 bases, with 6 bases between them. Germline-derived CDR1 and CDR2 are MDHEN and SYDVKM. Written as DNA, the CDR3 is TGTGCCAGCAGCGTCCTAGCCAAAAACATTCAGTACTTC. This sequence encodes CASSVLAKNIQYF.

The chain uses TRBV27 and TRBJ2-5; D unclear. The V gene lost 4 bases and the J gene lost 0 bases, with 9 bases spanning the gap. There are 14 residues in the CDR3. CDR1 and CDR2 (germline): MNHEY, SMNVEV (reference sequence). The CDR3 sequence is CASSSSGYQETQYF. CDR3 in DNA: TGTGCCAGCAGTTCTAGTGGGTACCAAGAGACCCAGTACTTC.

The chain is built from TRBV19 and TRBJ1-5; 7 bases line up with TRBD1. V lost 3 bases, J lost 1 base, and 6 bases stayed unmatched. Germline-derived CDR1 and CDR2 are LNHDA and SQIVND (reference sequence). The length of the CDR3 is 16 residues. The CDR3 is CASSITTTGSNQPQHF. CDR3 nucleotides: TGTGCCAGTAGTATCACAACGACAGGGAGCAATCAGCCCCAGCATTTT.

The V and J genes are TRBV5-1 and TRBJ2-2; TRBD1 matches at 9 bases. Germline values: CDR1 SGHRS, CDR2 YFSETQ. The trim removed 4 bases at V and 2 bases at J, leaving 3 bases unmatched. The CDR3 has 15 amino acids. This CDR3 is CASSRDRVNTGELFF. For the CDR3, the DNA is TGCGCCAGCAGCCGGGACAGGGTAAACACCGGGGAGCTGTTTTTT.

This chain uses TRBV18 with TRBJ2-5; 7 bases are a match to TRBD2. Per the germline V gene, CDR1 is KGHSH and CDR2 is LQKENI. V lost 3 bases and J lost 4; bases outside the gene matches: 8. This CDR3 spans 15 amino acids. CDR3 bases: TGTGCCAGCTCACCGGTGTGGGAGGGCCGAGAGACCCAGTACTTC. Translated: CASSPVWEGRETQYF.

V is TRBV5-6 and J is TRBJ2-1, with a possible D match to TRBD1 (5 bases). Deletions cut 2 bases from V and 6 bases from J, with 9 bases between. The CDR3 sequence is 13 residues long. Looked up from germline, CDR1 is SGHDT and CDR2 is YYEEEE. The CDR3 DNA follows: TGTGCCAGCAGCTTACAAGGGGCCAATGAGCAGTTCTTC. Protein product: CASSLQGANEQFF.

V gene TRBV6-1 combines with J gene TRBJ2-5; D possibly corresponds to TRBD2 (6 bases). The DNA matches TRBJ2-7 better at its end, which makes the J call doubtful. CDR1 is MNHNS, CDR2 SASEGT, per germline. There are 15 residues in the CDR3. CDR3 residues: CASRVMTSRAYEQYF. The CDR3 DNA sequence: TGTGCCAGCAGGGTAATGACTAGTAGGGCCTACGAGCAGTACTTC.

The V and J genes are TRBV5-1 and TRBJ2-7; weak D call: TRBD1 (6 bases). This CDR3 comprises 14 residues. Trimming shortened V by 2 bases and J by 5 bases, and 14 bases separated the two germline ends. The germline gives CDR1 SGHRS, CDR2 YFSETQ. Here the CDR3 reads CASSLSTGRNEQYF. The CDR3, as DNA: TGCGCCAGCAGCTTATCGACAGGACGCAACGAGCAGTACTTC.

CDR3 nucleotide sequence: TGCGCCAGCAGCTTGGGAGATGCGCAGCCCCAGCATTTT. It is translated as CASSLGDAQPQHF. This chain connects TRBV5-1 to TRBJ1-5; no firm D call. The germline V and J ends were trimmed by 0 bases and 7 bases, with 8 bases remaining between them. The CDR3 totals 13 residues. The germline CDR1 and CDR2 sequences are SGHRS and YFSETQ. Supplemented by reference TRBV5-1 and TRBJ1-5, the full variable domain reads KAGVTQTPRYLIKTRGQQVTLSCSPISGHRSVSWYQQTPGQGLQFLFEYFSETQRNKGNFPGRFSGRQFSNSRSEMNVSTLELGDSALYLCASSLGDAQPQHFGDGTRLSIL.

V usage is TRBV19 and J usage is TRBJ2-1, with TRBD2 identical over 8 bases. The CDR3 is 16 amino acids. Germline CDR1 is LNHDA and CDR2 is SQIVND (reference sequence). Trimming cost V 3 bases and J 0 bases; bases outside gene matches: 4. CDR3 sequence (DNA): TGTGCCAGTAGTATCTCTAGCGGGCGCTCCTACAATGAGCAGTTCTTC. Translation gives CASSISSGRSYNEQFF.